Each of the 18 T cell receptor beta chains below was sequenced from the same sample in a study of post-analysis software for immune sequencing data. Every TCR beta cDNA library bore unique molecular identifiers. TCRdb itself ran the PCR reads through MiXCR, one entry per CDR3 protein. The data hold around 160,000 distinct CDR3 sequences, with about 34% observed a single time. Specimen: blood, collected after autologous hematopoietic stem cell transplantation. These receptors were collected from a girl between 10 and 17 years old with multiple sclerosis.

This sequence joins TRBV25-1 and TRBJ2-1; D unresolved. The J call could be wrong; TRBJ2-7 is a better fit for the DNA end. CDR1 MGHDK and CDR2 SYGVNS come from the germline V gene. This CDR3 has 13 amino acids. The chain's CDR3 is CASSEYVYNEQYF. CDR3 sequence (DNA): TGTGCCAGCAGTGAATACGTGTACAATGAGCAGTACTTC.

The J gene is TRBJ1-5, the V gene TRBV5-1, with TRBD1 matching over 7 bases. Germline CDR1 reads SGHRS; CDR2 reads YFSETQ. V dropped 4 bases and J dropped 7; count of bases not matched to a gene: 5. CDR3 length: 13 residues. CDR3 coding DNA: TGCGCCAGCAGCACGGTAGGGGGCCAGCCCCAGCATTTT. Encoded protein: CASSTVGGQPQHF. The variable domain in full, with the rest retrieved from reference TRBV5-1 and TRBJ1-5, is KAGVTQTPRYLIKTRGQQVTLSCSPISGHRSVSWYQQTPGQGLQFLFEYFSETQRNKGNFPGRFSGRQFSNSRSEMNVSTLELGDSALYLCASSTVGGQPQHFGDGTRLSIL.

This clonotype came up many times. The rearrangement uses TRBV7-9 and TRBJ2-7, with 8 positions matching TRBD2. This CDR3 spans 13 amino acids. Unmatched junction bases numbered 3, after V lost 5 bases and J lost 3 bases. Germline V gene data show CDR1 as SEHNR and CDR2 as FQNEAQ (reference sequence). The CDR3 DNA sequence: TGTGCCAGCAGCCTTACTAGCGGCTACGAGCAGTACTTC. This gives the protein CASSLTSGYEQYF.

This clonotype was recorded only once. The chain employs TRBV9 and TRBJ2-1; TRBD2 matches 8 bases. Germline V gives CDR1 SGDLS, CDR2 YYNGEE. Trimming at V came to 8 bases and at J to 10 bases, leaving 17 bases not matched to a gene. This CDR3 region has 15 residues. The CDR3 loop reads CASSGGGEVGWEQFF. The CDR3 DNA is TGTGCCAGTTCGGGGGGGGGTGAGGTGGGTTGGGAGCAGTTCTTC. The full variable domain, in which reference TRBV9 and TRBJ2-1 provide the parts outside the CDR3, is DSGVTQTPKHLITATGQRVTLRCSPRSGDLSVYWYQQSLDQGLQFLIQYYNGEERAKGNILERFSAQQFPDLHSELNLSSLELGDSALYFCASSGGGEVGWEQFFGPGTRLTVL.

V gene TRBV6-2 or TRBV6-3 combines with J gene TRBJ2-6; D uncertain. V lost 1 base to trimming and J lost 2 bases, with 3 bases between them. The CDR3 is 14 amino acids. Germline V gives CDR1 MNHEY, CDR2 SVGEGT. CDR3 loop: CASSYFPGANVLTF. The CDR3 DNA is TGTGCCAGCAGTTACTTCCCTGGGGCCAACGTCCTGACTTTC.

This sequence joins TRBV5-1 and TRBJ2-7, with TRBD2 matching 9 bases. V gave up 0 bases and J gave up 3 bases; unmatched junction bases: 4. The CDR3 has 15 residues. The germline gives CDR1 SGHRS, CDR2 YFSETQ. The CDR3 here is CASSLETSGFYEQYF. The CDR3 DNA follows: TGCGCCAGCAGCTTGGAAACTAGCGGGTTCTACGAGCAGTACTTC.

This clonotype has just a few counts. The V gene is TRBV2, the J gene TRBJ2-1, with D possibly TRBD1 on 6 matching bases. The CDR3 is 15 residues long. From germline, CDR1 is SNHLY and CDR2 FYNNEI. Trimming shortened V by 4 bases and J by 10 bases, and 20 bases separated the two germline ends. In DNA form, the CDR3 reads TGTGCCAGCAGTGGGGCAGGGGCCGCTGGCAGGGAGCAGTTCTTC. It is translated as CASSGAGAAGREQFF.

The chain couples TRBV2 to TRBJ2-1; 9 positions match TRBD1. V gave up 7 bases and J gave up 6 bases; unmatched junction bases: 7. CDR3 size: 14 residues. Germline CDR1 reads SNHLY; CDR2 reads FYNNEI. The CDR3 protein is CASTRDRASNEQFF. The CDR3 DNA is TGTGCCAGCACCCGGGACAGGGCCTCCAATGAGCAGTTCTTC.

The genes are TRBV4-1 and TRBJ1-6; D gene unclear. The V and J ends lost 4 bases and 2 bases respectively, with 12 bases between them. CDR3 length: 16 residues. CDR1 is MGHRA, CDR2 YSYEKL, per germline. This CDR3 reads CASSLTLGAYNSPLHF. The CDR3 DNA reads TGCGCCAGCAGCCTGACCCTTGGCGCCTATAATTCACCCCTCCACTTT.

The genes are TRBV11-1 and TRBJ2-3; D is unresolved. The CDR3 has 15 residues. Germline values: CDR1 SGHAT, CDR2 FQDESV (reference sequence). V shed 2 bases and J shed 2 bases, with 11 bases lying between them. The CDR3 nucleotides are TGTGCCAGCAGCTTAAACGGACGACACACAGATACGCAGTATTTT. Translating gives CASSLNGRHTDTQYF.

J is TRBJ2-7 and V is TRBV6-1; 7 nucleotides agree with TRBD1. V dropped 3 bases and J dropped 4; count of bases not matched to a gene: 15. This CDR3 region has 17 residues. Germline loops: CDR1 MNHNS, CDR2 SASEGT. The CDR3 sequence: CASSEQPWDRFFYEQYF. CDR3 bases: TGTGCCAGCAGTGAGCAGCCGTGGGACAGATTCTTTTACGAGCAGTACTTC.

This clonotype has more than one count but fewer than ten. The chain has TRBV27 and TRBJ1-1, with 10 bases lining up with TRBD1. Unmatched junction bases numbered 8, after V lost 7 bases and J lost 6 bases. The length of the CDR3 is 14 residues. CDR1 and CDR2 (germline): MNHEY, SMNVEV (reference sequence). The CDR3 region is CASKLRDRGAEAFF. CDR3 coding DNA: TGTGCCAGCAAATTACGGGACAGGGGCGCTGAAGCTTTCTTT.

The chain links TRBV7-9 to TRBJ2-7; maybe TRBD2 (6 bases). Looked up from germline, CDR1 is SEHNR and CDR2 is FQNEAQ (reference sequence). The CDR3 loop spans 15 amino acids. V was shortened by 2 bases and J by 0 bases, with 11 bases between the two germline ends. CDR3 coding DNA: TGTGCCAGCAGCTTAAACTCAGCGGGCTCCTACGAGCAGTACTTC. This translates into CASSLNSAGSYEQYF.

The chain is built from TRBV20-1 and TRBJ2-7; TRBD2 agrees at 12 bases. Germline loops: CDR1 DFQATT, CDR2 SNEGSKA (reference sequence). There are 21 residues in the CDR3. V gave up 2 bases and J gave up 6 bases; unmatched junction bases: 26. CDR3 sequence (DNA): TGCAGTGCTAGATCCCGCCATGGGTCTAGCGGGAGGGTGACCACGCAGGGCGAGCAGTACTTC. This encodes CSARSRHGSSGRVTTQGEQYF.

The CDR3: CASSDTPSGLYNEQFF. CDR3 bases: TGTGCCAGCAGTGACACTCCTAGCGGCCTTTACAATGAGCAGTTCTTC. The chain couples TRBV6-4 to TRBJ2-1; 7 bases line up with TRBD2. The CDR3 is 16 amino acids. The germline CDR1 and CDR2 sequences are MRHNA and SNTAGT. V gave up 2 bases and J gave up 4 bases; unmatched junction bases: 8.

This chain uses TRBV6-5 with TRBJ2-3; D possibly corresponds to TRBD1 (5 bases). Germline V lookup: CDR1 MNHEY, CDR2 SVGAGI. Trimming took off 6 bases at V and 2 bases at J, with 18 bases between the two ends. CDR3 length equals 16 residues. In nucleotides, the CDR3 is TGTGCCAGCAGGCTGAGACAGTGGTTGGCCACAGATACGCAGTATTTT. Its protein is CASRLRQWLATDTQYF.

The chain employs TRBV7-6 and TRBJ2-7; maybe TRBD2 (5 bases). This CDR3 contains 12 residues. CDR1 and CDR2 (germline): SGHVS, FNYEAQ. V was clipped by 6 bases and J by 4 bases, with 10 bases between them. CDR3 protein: CASSSDGYEQYF. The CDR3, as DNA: TGTGCCAGCAGTAGCGACGGGTACGAGCAGTACTTC.

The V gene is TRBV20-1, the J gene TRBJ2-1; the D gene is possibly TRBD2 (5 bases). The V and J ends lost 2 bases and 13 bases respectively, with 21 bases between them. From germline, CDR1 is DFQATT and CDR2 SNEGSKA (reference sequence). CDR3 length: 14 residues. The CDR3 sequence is CSARRGSPRGGQFF. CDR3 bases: TGCAGTGCTAGACGAGGCTCACCCCGTGGAGGACAGTTCTTC.